These T cell receptor beta chains were read from a single sample in a study of T cell responses to AZD1222 COVID-19 vaccine. Data came from immunoSEQ multiplex PCR; TCRdb stores just in-frame clones and leaves some out. Of 150,000 to 250,000 clones detected, 93% appear once; the ten largest clones hold roughly 0.99%. The sequenced sample was peripheral blood, obtained 28 days after the second AZD1222 dose. The receptors come from an adult who received the AZD1222 COVID-19 vaccine. Each CDR3 is given with its conserved first and last residue. A D gene is named only where the DNA matches it firmly. Where a row states a size, it is once, few, many or the class of an expanded clone; other rows omit it.

CASSLRGAIRNYGYTF TGTGCCAGCAGCTTAAGGGGAGCCATTCGGAACTATGGCTACACCTTC TRBV7-8 NA NA TRBJ1-2
CSVPGAGSYEQYF TGCAGCGTCCCTGGAGCGGGGAGCTACGAGCAGTACTTC TRBV29-1 TRBD2 once TRBJ2-7
CASSQDVREQFF TGTGCCAGCAGCCAAGATGTCCGTGAGCAGTTCTTC TRBV3-1/TRBV3-2 NA NA TRBJ2-1
CASSRTGQGTEQYF TGTGCCAGCAGCCGTACGGGACAGGGGACCGAGCAGTACTTC TRBV7-9 TRBD1 NA TRBJ2-7
CARGQGNLYGYTF TGTGCCAGAGGACAGGGCAACCTCTATGGCTACACCTTC TRBV2 TRBD1 NA TRBJ1-2
CATRGGAVASRYQETQYF TGTGCCACCAGGGGGGGTGCGGTGGCTAGCCGGTACCAAGAGACCCAGTACTTC TRBV15 NA NA TRBJ2-5
CASSVASSGRQGNEQFF TGTGCCAGCAGCGTAGCGTCTAGCGGGAGGCAGGGCAATGAGCAGTTCTTC TRBV9 TRBD2 NA TRBJ2-1
CAISVGGDSYNEQFF TGTGCCATCAGTGTTGGAGGGGATTCCTACAATGAGCAGTTCTTC TRBV10-3 NA NA TRBJ2-1
CVRSLDNTEAFF TGTGTCAGAAGCTTAGACAACACTGAAGCTTTCTTT TRBV7-5 NA NA TRBJ1-1
CASSWGTSSSYNSPLHF TGTGCCAGCAGCTGGGGGACCTCTAGCTCCTATAATTCACCCCTCCACTTT TRBV7-2 NA NA TRBJ1-6
CASSPGTANYGYTF TGTGCCAGCAGCCCTGGGACAGCTAACTATGGCTACACCTTC TRBV7-3 TRBD1 NA TRBJ1-2
CASSLGVAGGSYEQYF TGCGCCAGCAGCTTGGGCGTGGCAGGGGGCTCCTACGAGCAGTACTTC TRBV5-1 TRBD1 NA TRBJ2-7
CASSVGTGVLQETQYF TGTGCCAGCAGTGTCGGAACCGGGGTCTTACAAGAGACCCAGTACTTC TRBV2 NA NA TRBJ2-5
CAGSGTGAYEQYF TGTGCCGGATCCGGGACAGGGGCCTACGAGCAGTACTTC TRBV12-3/TRBV12-4 TRBD1 NA TRBJ2-7
CASGTGTENEKLFF TGTGCTAGTGGAACCGGGACGGAGAATGAAAAACTGTTTTTT TRBV12-5 NA NA TRBJ1-4
CASSYFGQGDTEAFF TGTGCCAGCAGTTACTTTGGACAGGGGGACACTGAAGCTTTCTTT TRBV6-5 TRBD1 NA TRBJ1-1
CASSLRGEAFF TGTGCCAGCTCACTCAGGGGTGAAGCTTTCTTT TRBV18 NA NA TRBJ1-1
CANSQGGGNTIYF TGTGCCAATTCACAGGGGGGCGGAAACACCATATATTTT TRBV6-5 TRBD1 NA TRBJ1-3
CASSPGGGAGGYTF TGTGCCAGCTCACCGGGAGGGGGGGCCGGCGGCTACACCTTC TRBV18 NA NA TRBJ1-2
CASSPGKLSSTDTQYF TGTGCCAGCAGCCCCGGCAAACTCTCCAGCACAGATACGCAGTATTTT TRBV7-8 NA NA TRBJ2-3